The rows below give T cell receptor beta chains drawn from one sample of a study of blood T cell repertoires in COVID-19. Using immunoSEQ multiplex PCR, the repertoire was profiled, and TCRdb retains in-frame clones only, with some absent. The top ten clones hold around 2.8% of a sample with 300,000 to 450,000 clones, roughly nine tenths of them seen once. Sequenced: peripheral blood. These TCRs come from a woman aged 25 to 39 with COVID-19, enrolled during active disease. The CDR3 runs from the conserved cysteine through the conserved F or W. The order of the fields is V gene, D gene, clone size, CDR3 length, J gene, CDR3 protein, CDR3 DNA. A D gene is named only where the DNA matches it firmly. Expanded clones are given a class, and other clones once, few, many or no size at all.

>TRBV30|TRBD2|NA|16|TRBJ2-1
CAWSAGLAGVLGEQFF
TGTGCCTGGAGTGCGGGACTAGCGGGAGTTTTGGGTGAGCAGTTCTTC
>TRBV7-8|TRBD1|NA|14|TRBJ1-2
CASSRDRGRNGYTF
TGTGCCAGCAGCAGGGACAGGGGGAGGAATGGCTACACCTTC
>TRBV19|NA|once|15|TRBJ1-3
CASSVGGGSGNTIYF
TGTGCCAGTAGTGTCGGAGGAGGGTCTGGAAACACCATATATTTT
>TRBV19|NA|NA|15|TRBJ1-3
CATGEDGNSGNTIYF
TGTGCCACCGGAGAAGACGGAAACTCTGGAAACACCATATATTTT
>TRBV15|TRBD2|NA|15|TRBJ2-1
CATSSGLAGDNEQFF
TGTGCCACCAGCAGCGGGCTAGCGGGAGACAATGAGCAGTTCTTC
>TRBV5-1|NA|many|17|TRBJ2-6
CASSLVQVQSGANVLTF
TGCGCCAGCAGCTTGGTGCAGGTCCAATCTGGGGCCAACGTCCTGACTTTC
>TRBV18|TRBD1|NA|15|TRBJ1-1
CASSRLGQLNTEAFF
TGTGCCAGCTCACGATTGGGACAGTTGAACACTGAAGCTTTCTTT
>TRBV7-9|TRBD1|NA|15|TRBJ1-2
CASTGTGGRNRGYTF
TGTGCCAGCACCGGGACAGGGGGCAGGAATAGAGGCTACACCTTC
>TRBV4-1|TRBD1|few|15|TRBJ2-7
CASSHSRTGGSEQYF
TGCGCCAGCAGCCACTCGCGGACAGGGGGGTCCGAGCAGTACTTC
>TRBV7-2|TRBD2|NA|15|TRBJ2-5
CASSIAGGRGETQYF
TGTGCCAGCAGCATAGCGGGGGGGAGGGGAGAGACCCAGTACTTC
>TRBV7-9|NA|NA|16|TRBJ2-1
CASTAVGRPSYNEQFF
TGTGCCAGCACGGCGGTAGGGAGACCTTCGTACAATGAGCAGTTCTTC
>TRBV25-1|NA|once|14|TRBJ2-3
CASRDWRTTDTQYF
TGTGCCAGCAGGGACTGGAGAACTACAGATACGCAGTATTTT
>TRBV9|NA|NA|18|TRBJ1-2
CASSSTGGGAGENYGYTF
TGTGCCAGCAGCTCGACTGGGGGGGGAGCAGGGGAGAACTATGGCTACACCTTC
>TRBV3-1/TRBV3-2|NA|NA|17|TRBJ1-2
CASSHFLVAGTHYGYTF
TGTGCCAGCAGCCATTTTTTAGTCGCGGGGACTCACTATGGCTACACCTTC
>TRBV6-5|TRBD1|NA|14|TRBJ2-1
CASSLTGAMDEQFF
TGTGCCAGCAGTCTGACAGGGGCCATGGATGAGCAGTTCTTC
>TRBV6-1|NA|NA|15|TRBJ1-1
CASSDRHLTGTEAFF
TGTGCCAGCAGTGATCGCCACTTAACGGGTACTGAAGCTTTCTTT
>TRBV2|TRBD2|NA|13|TRBJ2-5
CASGEAGRGTQYF
TGTGCCAGCGGGGAGGCGGGGAGGGGGACCCAGTACTTC
>TRBV7-8|TRBD1|once|15|TRBJ1-1
CASSLGLTGGTEAFF
TGTGCCAGCAGCTTAGGGCTCACAGGGGGCACTGAAGCTTTCTTT
>TRBV11-2|NA|NA|13|TRBJ2-7
CASSLGPNYEQYF
TGTGCCAGCAGCTTAGGGCCCAACTACGAGCAGTACTTC
>TRBV7-9|NA|NA|12|TRBJ1-5
CASSPGDQPQHF
TGTGCCAGCAGCCCGGGAGATCAGCCCCAGCATTTT
>TRBV5-6|NA|NA|18|TRBJ2-7
CASSLGRLTTGPNYEQYF
TGTGCCAGCAGCTTAGGTAGGTTGACGACAGGTCCGAACTACGAGCAGTACTTC
>TRBV7-2|NA|NA|15|TRBJ1-3
CASSGGGRFGNTIYF
TGTGCCAGCAGCGGGGGGGGTCGTTTTGGAAACACCATATATTTT
>TRBV10-1|NA|few|12|TRBJ2-5
CASSESLETQYF
TGCGCCAGCAGTGAGTCCTTAGAGACCCAGTACTTC
>TRBV18|TRBD1|NA|16|TRBJ2-1
CASSPDTGQGWDEQFF
TGTGCCAGCTCACCAGACACGGGACAGGGGTGGGATGAGCAGTTCTTC
>TRBV19|TRBD1|NA|16|TRBJ2-1
CASRVTGTGGGDEQFF
TGTGCCAGTAGGGTAACGGGGACAGGAGGAGGCGATGAGCAGTTCTTC